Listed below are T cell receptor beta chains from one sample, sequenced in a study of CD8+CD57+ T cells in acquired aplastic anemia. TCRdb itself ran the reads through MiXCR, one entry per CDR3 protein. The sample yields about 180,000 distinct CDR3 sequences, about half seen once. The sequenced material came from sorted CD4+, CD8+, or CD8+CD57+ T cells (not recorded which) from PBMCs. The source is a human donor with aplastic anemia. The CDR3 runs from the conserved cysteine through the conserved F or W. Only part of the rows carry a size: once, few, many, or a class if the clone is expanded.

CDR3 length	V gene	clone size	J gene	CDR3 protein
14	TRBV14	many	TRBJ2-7	CASSQQTAVNEQYF
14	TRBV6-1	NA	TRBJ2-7	CASSDGGQGYEQYF
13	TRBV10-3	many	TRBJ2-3	CAITIAPTDTQYF
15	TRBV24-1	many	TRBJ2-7	CATSDPGTGKYEQYF
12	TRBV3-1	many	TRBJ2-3	CASSPRGDTQYF
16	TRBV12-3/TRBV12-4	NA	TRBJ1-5	CASSQGQFFSNQPQRF
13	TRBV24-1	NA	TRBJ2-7	CATSVGAGYEQYF
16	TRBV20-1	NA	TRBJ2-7	CSAQTSDRESSYEQYF
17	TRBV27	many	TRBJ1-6	CASSHKDRNQYNSPLHF
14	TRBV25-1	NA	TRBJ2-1	CASSAVAGYNEQFF
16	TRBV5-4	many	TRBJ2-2	CASSYRANRDIGELFF
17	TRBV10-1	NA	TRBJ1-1	CASSQGIASGGGTEAFF
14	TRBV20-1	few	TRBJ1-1	CSAPGHRNGTEAFF
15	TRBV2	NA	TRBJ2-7	CASSEGDSGSYEQYF
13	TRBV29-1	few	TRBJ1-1	CSVDGGVITEAFF
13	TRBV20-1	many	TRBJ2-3	CSARDPISVTQYF
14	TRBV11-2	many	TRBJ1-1	CASSLEPGQAEAFF
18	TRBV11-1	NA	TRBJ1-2	CASSGTGSPPDQGYGYTF
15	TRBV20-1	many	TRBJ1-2	CSARETGAPSIGYTF
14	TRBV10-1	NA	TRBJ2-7	CASSESQAPYEQYF
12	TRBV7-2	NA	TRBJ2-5	CASSPSSGTQYF
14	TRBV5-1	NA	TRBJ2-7	CASSWGQIAGEQYF
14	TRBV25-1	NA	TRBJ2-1	CASSDSYSYNEQFF
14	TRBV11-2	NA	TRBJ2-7	CASSYWTGQYEQYF
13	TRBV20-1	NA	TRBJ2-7	CSARQPGGYEQYF
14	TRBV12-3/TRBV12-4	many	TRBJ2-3	CATRPGQGADTQYF
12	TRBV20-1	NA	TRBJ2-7	CSALTEVGEQYF
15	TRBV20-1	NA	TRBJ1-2	CSAREIGPGNYGYTF
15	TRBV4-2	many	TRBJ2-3	CASSATGPGTDTQYF
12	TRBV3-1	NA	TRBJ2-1	CASSQRINEQFF
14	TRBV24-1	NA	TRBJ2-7	CASSYTGGLSRQYF
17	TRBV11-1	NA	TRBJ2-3	CASSEAGGVLGTDTQYF
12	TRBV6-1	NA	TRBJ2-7	CASITGPYEQYF
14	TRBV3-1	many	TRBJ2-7	CASSQGTRGPRQYF
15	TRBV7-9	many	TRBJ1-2	CASTLDRGNYDGYTF
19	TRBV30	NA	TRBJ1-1	CAWSGGDRSPGRGDTEAFF
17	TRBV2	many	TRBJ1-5	CASSEAILKPTGQPQHF
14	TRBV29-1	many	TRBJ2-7	CSATGGGRSREQYF
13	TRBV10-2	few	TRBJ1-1	CASRFRLNTEAFF
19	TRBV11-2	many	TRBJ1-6	CASSTRVSRGSSYNSPLHF
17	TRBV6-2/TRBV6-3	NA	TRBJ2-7	CASSSRVGEDFPYEQYF
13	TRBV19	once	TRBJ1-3	CASIDHAGNTIYF